The 28 T cell receptor beta chains in this list originate from one sample, sequenced in a study of Tregs in tolerant kidney transplant recipients. Here immunoSEQ multiplex PCR was the method, and the copy in TCRdb shows in-frame clones only, minus some. The sample has tens of thousands of clones, and its top ten clones hold 0.83%. The material sequenced was CD4+ T cells from blood, taken before the transplant. The receptors were sampled from a human donor who received a combined kidney and bone marrow transplant.

On this clone: The DNA ends 3 residues before the CDR3 does, and the rest of the CDR3 is filled in from the germline J gene. V is TRBV19 and J is TRBJ2-7; 9 nucleotides match TRBD1. CDR3 length equals 15 residues. Germline V CDR1 and CDR2: LNHDA, SQIVND (reference sequence). Germline trimming cut 7 bases from V and 4 bases from J; bases unmatched to any gene: 11. The CDR3 DNA, read in part, is TGTGCCAGTAAACGAAACGGGGGACAGGGTTACGAG. Amino acid sequence: CASKRNGGQGYE. From start to end, the CDR3 is CASKRNGGQGYEQYF.

Concerning this clone itself: The DNA ends 3 residues before the CDR3 does, and the rest of the CDR3 is filled in from the germline J gene. The chain joins TRBV5-1 to TRBJ1-1; no clear D gene. There are 14 residues in the CDR3. Looked up from germline, CDR1 is SGHRS and CDR2 is YFSETQ. V was trimmed by 2 bases and J by 0 bases, leaving 8 bases between them. Incomplete CDR3 DNA: TGCGCCAGCAGCTTTGCCGGGGTGAACACTGAA. Its protein product is CASSFAGVNTE. The complete CDR3 protein is CASSFAGVNTEAFF.

About this clone itself: The CDR3 end is not reached by the read, which stops 3 residues before it; the germline J gene fills it in. The rearrangement links TRBV2 to TRBJ2-3, with 7 bases aligning to TRBD2. Germline CDR1 is SNHLY and CDR2 is FYNNEI. The V gene end was trimmed by 6 bases and the J gene end by 1 base; junction bases not matched to a gene: 10. The CDR3 runs to 16 residues. CDR3 amino acids: CASSRLAPPGTDTQYF. Partial CDR3 DNA: TGTGCCAGCAGCAGACTAGCACCGCCAGGCACAGATACG.

Concerning this clone itself: The read halts 3 residues ahead of the CDR3 end, with the missing end drawn from the germline J gene. The chain joins TRBV19 to TRBJ1-2; 9 bases fit TRBD1. This CDR3 comprises 14 residues. The V gene's germline CDR1 is LNHDA and CDR2 SQIVND (reference sequence). Unmatched junction bases numbered 7, after V lost 6 bases and J lost 5 bases. CDR3 protein: CASSDRGEEYGYTF. The DNA read from the CDR3 is TGTGCCAGTAGCGACAGGGGGGAAGAGTATGGC.

On this clone: The read is 3 residues too short to cover the CDR3 end, so that end is filled in from the germline J gene. V is TRBV20-1 and J is TRBJ2-5; weak D call: TRBD1 (6 bases). From germline, CDR1 is DFQATT and CDR2 SNEGSKA (reference sequence). The CDR3 contains 15 residues. V was pared by 0 bases and J by 2 bases, with 13 bases between. The covered CDR3 bases are TGCAGTGCTAGAGATGGGTTGGACAGTCAAGAGACC. Translation: CSARDGLDSQET. The full CDR3 sequence reads CSARDGLDSQETQYF.

Of note for this clone: The CDR3 end lies 3 residues beyond the end of the read and is filled in from the germline J gene. The chain joins TRBV5-4 to TRBJ1-3, with 7 bases identical to TRBD1. Losses at the gene ends were 4 bases for V and 0 bases for J; bases not matched to a gene: 7. Germline V lookup: CDR1 SGHNT, CDR2 YYREEE (reference sequence). The CDR3 length is 16 residues. CDR3 DNA, as far as it was read: TGTGCCAGCAGCACTGGGACAGCCCGCTCTGGAAACACC. Its translation is CASSTGTARSGNT. The complete CDR3 protein is CASSTGTARSGNTIYF. Supplemented by reference TRBV5-4 and TRBJ1-3, the full variable domain reads ETGVTQSPTHLIKTRGQQVTLRCSSQSGHNTVSWYQQALGQGPQFIFQYYREEENGRGNFPPRFSGLQFPNYSSELNVNALELDDSALYLCASSTGTARSGNTIYFGEGSWLTVV.

Turning to this clone: The read ends 3 residues before the CDR3 terminus; that terminus is restored from the germline J gene. The chain employs TRBV7-2 and TRBJ2-1; D is perhaps TRBD1 or TRBD2 (5 bases each). The V gene lost 2 bases and the J gene lost 7 bases, with 9 bases spanning the gap. Germline V lookup: CDR1 SGHTA, CDR2 FQGNSA. The CDR3 totals 13 residues. The CDR3 loop is CASSLRGANEQFF. The covered CDR3 bases are TGTGCCAGCAGCTTAAGGGGAGCGAATGAG.

With regard to this clone: The sequence runs out 3 residues before the end of the CDR3; the remainder is reconstructed from the germline J gene. The chain is built from TRBV11-2 and TRBJ1-4, with D tentatively TRBD1 (5 bases). The CDR3 loop spans 15 amino acids. V was clipped by 4 bases and J by 3 bases, with 12 bases between them. Germline-derived CDR1 and CDR2 are SGHAT and FQNNGV. The CDR3 bases that were read are TGTGCCAGCAGCTCCCTGGGGGGTGCTAATGAAAAA. Its translation: CASSSLGGANEK. In full, the CDR3 reads CASSSLGGANEKLFF.

Regarding this clone: The read falls 3 residues short of the CDR3 end, and the missing part is taken from the germline J gene. The genes are TRBV7-9 and TRBJ2-3; the match to TRBD2 covers 8 bases. The trim removed 3 bases at V and 5 bases at J, leaving 4 bases unmatched. The germline V gene has CDR1 SEHNR and CDR2 FQNEAQ (reference sequence). This CDR3 has 14 residues. The CDR3 bases that were read are TGTGCCAGCAGCTTGGGACTAGGTATAGATACG. The encoded protein is CASSLGLGIDT. The entire CDR3 protein is CASSLGLGIDTQYF.

In regard to this clone: The read ends 3 residues before the CDR3 terminus; that terminus is restored from the germline J gene. The chain links TRBV19 to TRBJ1-2; D is unclear. CDR3 size: 13 residues. V lost 1 base, J lost 6 bases, and 9 bases lay in between. Germline-derived CDR1 and CDR2 are LNHDA and SQIVND (reference sequence). The DNA read from the CDR3 is TGTGCCAGTAGTATAGTAGGCGGGAATGGC. Its protein product is CASSIVGGNG. The whole CDR3 protein reads CASSIVGGNGYTF.

On this clone: The read halts 3 residues ahead of the CDR3 end, with the missing end drawn from the germline J gene. This rearrangement joins TRBV5-1 to TRBJ2-3; TRBD2 agrees at 9 bases. Germline V CDR1 and CDR2: SGHRS, YFSETQ. The trim removed 3 bases at V and 2 bases at J, leaving 7 bases unmatched. The CDR3 covers 16 residues. The CDR3 spells CASSSTTSGYTDTQYF. CDR3 bases read: TGCGCCAGCAGCTCCACGACTAGCGGCTACACAGATACG.

Points on this clone: The read is 3 residues too short to cover the CDR3 end, so that end is filled in from the germline J gene. This sequence joins TRBV6-1 and TRBJ1-2, with D perhaps TRBD1 (5 bases). Trimming shortened V by 1 base and J by 3 bases, and 9 bases separated the two germline ends. CDR3 length: 14 residues. Germline CDR1 and CDR2: MNHNS and SASEGT. CDR3 DNA (partial): TGTGCCAGCAGTGAAGAGGGGTTCGACTATGGC. The encoded protein is CASSEEGFDYG. The whole CDR3 protein is CASSEEGFDYGYTF.

A note on this clone: From the germline J gene comes the end of the CDR3, since the read stops 3 residues before it. The chain recombines TRBV7-2 with TRBJ1-2, with 11 bases fitting TRBD1. The length of the CDR3 is 14 residues. The V gene end was trimmed by 5 bases and the J gene end by 5 bases; junction bases not matched to a gene: 4. Germline V gene data show CDR1 as SGHTA and CDR2 as FQGNSA. This CDR3 is CASSMGQGEYGYTF. The CDR3 bases that were read are TGTGCCAGCAGCATGGGACAGGGGGAGTATGGC.

As regards this clone: The missing CDR3 end, 3 residues past where the read stops, is filled in from the germline J gene. The rearrangement joins TRBV6-2 or TRBV6-3 to TRBJ2-3; maybe TRBD2 (5 bases). CDR1 MNHEY and CDR2 SVGEGT come from the germline V gene. Trimming left V 6 bases short and J 6 bases short, with 10 bases between. The CDR3 spans 12 residues. CDR3 in amino acids: CASSTDSDTQYF. Incomplete CDR3 DNA: TGTGCCAGCAGCACGGACTCGGATACG.

Remarks on this clone: The read terminates 3 residues before the CDR3 end, so the remaining end is supplied by the germline J gene. This chain connects TRBV11-3 to TRBJ1-1, with a weak D call TRBD1 (5 bases). This CDR3 comprises 13 residues. V gave up 1 base and J gave up 4 bases, with 7 bases separating them. The germline V gene has CDR1 SGHNT and CDR2 YENEEA. The CDR3 sequence: CASSLGGATEAFF. The part of the CDR3 DNA that was read is TGTGCCAGCAGCTTAGGCGGGGCCACTGAA.

In the case of this clone: Read coverage stops 3 residues before the CDR3 terminus; the germline J gene supplies the remainder. This chain uses TRBV18 with TRBJ2-1, with no clear D. The CDR3 runs to 13 residues. V was trimmed by 3 bases and J by 9 bases, leaving 12 bases between them. CDR1 is KGHSH, CDR2 LQKENI, per germline. The CDR3 DNA, read in part, is TGTGCCAGCTCACCTACGGTCGATGGTGAG. This encodes CASSPTVDGE. The entire CDR3 protein is CASSPTVDGEQFF.

For this clone: The CDR3 goes on 3 residues after the read ends, and that part is filled in from the germline J gene. This sequence joins TRBV19 and TRBJ1-5; TRBD1 aligns across 8 bases. From germline, CDR1 is LNHDA and CDR2 SQIVND (reference sequence). The CDR3 length is 14 residues. Trimming removed 9 bases from V and 3 bases from J; junction bases left unmatched: 7. The part of the CDR3 DNA that was read is TGTGCCAGGACGGACAGGGTCGCCAATCAGCCC. Translating gives CARTDRVANQP. In full, the CDR3 is CARTDRVANQPQHF. The full variable domain, rest sourced from reference TRBV19 and TRBJ1-5, is DGGITQSPKYLFRKEGQNVTLSCEQNLNHDAMYWYRQDPGQGLRLIYYSQIVNDFQKGDIAEGYSVSREKKESFPLTVTSAQKNPTAFYLCARTDRVANQPQHFGDGTRLSIL.

Worth noting for this clone: The read terminates 3 residues before the CDR3 end, so the remaining end is supplied by the germline J gene. V and J are TRBV7-8 and TRBJ1-2, with TRBD1 matching 8 bases. The germline CDR1 and CDR2 sequences are SGHVS and FQNEAQ. This CDR3 has 12 amino acids. CDR3 bases read: TGTGCCAGCAGCGAGACAGGGGAGGGC. Amino acids: CASSETGEG. In full, the CDR3 is CASSETGEGYTF.

Regarding this clone: The sequence runs out 3 residues before the end of the CDR3; the remainder is reconstructed from the germline J gene. The chain recombines TRBV11-1 with TRBJ1-2; no clear D. The CDR3 length is 13 residues. Germline CDR1 SGHAT, CDR2 FQDESV (reference sequence). The CDR3 DNA, read in part, is TGTGCCAGCAGCCCGGCGGGCGAGAAAGGC. It encodes CASSPAGEKG. The full CDR3 protein reads CASSPAGEKGYTF.

As concerns this clone: The CDR3 is cut off 3 residues early in the read; its end comes from the germline J gene. The chain combines TRBV29-1 with TRBJ1-1, with 9 bases identical to TRBD1. Unmatched junction bases numbered 7, after V lost 7 bases and J lost 1 base. This CDR3 spans 14 amino acids. The germline V gene has CDR1 SQVTM and CDR2 ANQGSEA. The sequenced CDR3 bases are TGCAGCGCCCTAGGACAGGGGTCGAACACTGAA. Its translation is CSALGQGSNTE. The whole CDR3 protein reads CSALGQGSNTEAFF. Full variable domain (outside the CDR3, taken from reference TRBV29-1 and TRBJ1-1): SAVISQKPSRDICQRGTSLTIQCQVDSQVTMMFWYRQQPGQSLTLIATANQGSEATYESGFVIDKFPISRPNLTFSTLTVSNMSPEDSSIYLCSALGQGSNTEAFFGQGTRLTVV.

A remark on this clone: From the germline J gene comes the end of the CDR3, since the read stops 3 residues before it. The V call is TRBV7-9, the J call TRBJ2-5; D uncertain. V shed 3 bases and J shed 1 base, with 12 bases lying between them. CDR1 SEHNR and CDR2 FQNEAQ come from the germline V gene (reference sequence). The CDR3 has 15 residues. The CDR3 region is CASSFGRGGQETQYF. The DNA read from the CDR3 is TGTGCCAGCAGCTTCGGCCGCGGCGGCCAAGAGACC.

A remark on this clone: The missing CDR3 end, 3 residues past where the read stops, is filled in from the germline J gene. The chain combines TRBV20-1 with TRBJ2-3, with 7 bases aligning to TRBD2. CDR1 is DFQATT and CDR2 is SNEGSKA in the germline V gene (reference sequence). This CDR3 region has 17 residues. V shed 2 bases and J 1 base; nucleotides not matched to a gene: 12. CDR3 sequence reads: CSARPLGGGPGTDTQYF. The covered CDR3 bases are TGCAGTGCTAGACCCCTCGGGGGAGGGCCGGGCACAGATACG.

As to this clone: The CDR3 is cut off 3 residues early in the read; its end comes from the germline J gene. V usage is TRBV11-3 and J usage is TRBJ2-2; D is unresolved. The germline gives CDR1 SGHNT, CDR2 YENEEA. The CDR3 consists of 13 residues. V was shortened by 5 bases and J by 3 bases, with 7 bases between the two germline ends. The CDR3 sequence: CASSPRYTGELFF. CDR3 bases read: TGTGCCAGCAGCCCCAGGTACACCGGGGAG.

Notes on this clone: The CDR3 goes on 3 residues after the read ends, and that part is filled in from the germline J gene. This chain joins TRBV11-2 and TRBJ2-1; D remains unclear. There are 14 residues in the CDR3. Deletions cut 2 bases from V and 6 bases from J, with 11 bases between. Germline V lookup: CDR1 SGHAT, CDR2 FQNNGV. The CDR3 spells CASSLNPTGNEQFF. The DNA read from the CDR3 is TGTGCCAGCAGCTTAAACCCAACGGGCAATGAG.

A word on this clone: The read terminates 3 residues ahead of where the CDR3 ends, so the germline J gene completes it. The rearrangement joins TRBV5-3 to TRBJ2-3; D is undetermined. TRBV5-3 is given ORF status, its function remaining uncertain. V lost 0 bases and J 0 bases, leaving 11 bases between the germline ends. The CDR3 is 16 residues long. The sequenced part of the CDR3 DNA is TGTGCCAGAAGCTTGGAACCTAGAGAGAGCACAGATACG. It is translated as CARSLEPRESTDT. The whole CDR3 is CARSLEPRESTDTQYF.

Worth noting for this clone: The read finishes 3 residues shy of the CDR3 end, and the germline J gene is used to complete it. The chain is built from TRBV7-2 and TRBJ2-1, with 7 bases fitting TRBD2. Germline V gives CDR1 SGHTA, CDR2 FQGNSA. V shed 9 bases, J shed 7 bases, and the junction held 9 bases outside the gene matches. The CDR3 covers 13 residues. The CDR3 sequence is CASRREIINEQFF. CDR3 bases read: TGTGCCAGTCGGCGGGAGATAATTAATGAG.

Concerning this clone: The missing CDR3 end, 3 residues past where the read stops, is filled in from the germline J gene. V and J are TRBV19 and TRBJ1-5; D unclear. The germline CDR1 and CDR2 sequences are LNHDA and SQIVND (reference sequence). V gave up 0 bases and J gave up 4 bases, with 4 bases separating them. CDR3 size: 13 residues. CDR3 DNA (partial): TGTGCCAGTAGTATAGAGGCTAATCAGCCC. This sequence encodes CASSIEANQP. The CDR3 as a whole reads CASSIEANQPQHF. Variable domain in full (rest from reference TRBV19 and TRBJ1-5): DGGITQSPKYLFRKEGQNVTLSCEQNLNHDAMYWYRQDPGQGLRLIYYSQIVNDFQKGDIAEGYSVSREKKESFPLTVTSAQKNPTAFYLCASSIEANQPQHFGDGTRLSIL.

Turning to this clone: The CDR3 end is not reached by the read, which stops 3 residues before it; the germline J gene fills it in. V is TRBV7-9 and J is TRBJ1-6; D call uncertain. The V and J ends lost 1 base and 10 bases respectively, with 14 bases between them. Germline-derived CDR1 and CDR2 are SEHNR and FQNEAQ (reference sequence). There are 15 residues in the CDR3. CDR3 in amino acids: CASSLGRDPGSPLHF. CDR3 DNA, as far as it was read: TGTGCCAGCAGCTTAGGTCGGGATCCGGGGTCACCC. Complete variable domain (other parts from reference TRBV7-9 and TRBJ1-6): DTGVSQNPRHKITKRGQNVTFRCDPISEHNRLYWYRQTLGQGPEFLTYFQNEAQLEKSRLLSDRFSAERPKGSFSTLEIQRTEQGDSAMYLCASSLGRDPGSPLHFGNGTRLTVT.